These T cell receptor beta chains were read from a single sample in a study of molecular identifiers for immune sequencing clone quantification. MiXCR, applied by TCRdb to the PCR reads, yields one record per CDR3 protein. Counted here are 490,000 or so distinct CDR3 sequences, under 30% occurring once; the ten biggest clones make up around 0.79%. The sample consisted of naive CD8+ T cells from blood, with Jurkat cell RNA spiked in. These receptors were obtained from a human donor in good health. Some libraries in this study had Jurkat cell RNA spiked in. CDR3s include the opening cysteine and the closing phenylalanine or tryptophan. The order of the fields is V gene, D gene, J gene, CDR3 protein. A D gene is named only where the DNA matches it firmly.

>TRBV12-3/TRBV12-4|TRBD1|TRBJ2-7
CASSAQGTSYEQYF
>TRBV3-1|NA|TRBJ2-6
CASSQDRGAGANVLTF
>TRBV12-3/TRBV12-4|TRBD2|TRBJ2-1
CASSPGTSAQAGLSNEQFF
>TRBV4-3|TRBD2|TRBJ2-2
CATGTGLAGSGELFF
>TRBV28|NA|TRBJ2-3
CASSLGSLRNPLGADTQYF
>TRBV27|NA|TRBJ1-1
CASSLSISTEAFF
>TRBV5-1|TRBD1|TRBJ2-1
CASSLETGGLGEQFF
>TRBV4-3|NA|TRBJ2-7
CASSQDRFYPEQYF
>TRBV4-2|NA|TRBJ2-6
CASSQVGALAGANVLTF
>TRBV19|NA|TRBJ2-2
CASSISGELFF
>TRBV20-1|NA|TRBJ2-7
CSARHPPLGAAYEQYF
>TRBV7-8|NA|TRBJ2-5
CASSFQGSQETQYF
>TRBV12-3/TRBV12-4|TRBD1|TRBJ1-1
CASSSTGSDTEAFF
>TRBV6-5|NA|TRBJ1-5
CASSYNVAQPQHF
>TRBV6-2/TRBV6-3|NA|TRBJ1-3
CASSADGDSGSTIYF
>TRBV7-6|NA|TRBJ1-5
CASSLGGWGNQPQHF
>TRBV2|NA|TRBJ2-1
CATHGGSSYNEQFF
>TRBV7-2|TRBD2|TRBJ2-5
CASSKLAGAYQETQYF
>TRBV7-3|NA|TRBJ2-1
CASSPLESREQFF
>TRBV23-1|TRBD1|TRBJ1-5
CASSQQGADSNQPQHF
>TRBV12-5|NA|TRBJ2-3
CASVAPSTDTQYF
>TRBV2|TRBD2|TRBJ2-3
CASKEGGRAADTQYF
>TRBV6-2/TRBV6-3|NA|TRBJ1-1
CASSYSWGLRTEAFF
>TRBV12-3/TRBV12-4|NA|TRBJ2-7
CASSRQGLYEQCF
>TRBV12-3/TRBV12-4|TRBD1|TRBJ2-2
CASSLRTGEFSGELFF
>TRBV30|NA|TRBJ2-1
CALNEQFF
>TRBV10-3|TRBD1|TRBJ1-6
CAISEGDRGVINSPLHF
>TRBV25-1|NA|TRBJ2-1
CASSEGVAVFDNEQFF
>TRBV30|TRBD2|TRBJ2-1
CAGTSGGVGPGNEQFF
>TRBV9|TRBD1|TRBJ1-1
CASSFTGGQTAAFF
>TRBV6-5|NA|TRBJ2-1
CASSPFPLGNEQFF
>TRBV30|NA|TRBJ2-1
CAWSVLWNEQFF
>TRBV19|NA|TRBJ1-4
CASKGVRASTNEKLFF
>TRBV28|NA|TRBJ2-7
CASSFNLAYEQYF
>TRBV12-3/TRBV12-4|NA|TRBJ2-3
CASSSDTDTQYF
>TRBV6-2/TRBV6-3|NA|TRBJ2-7
CASSYSPVYEQYF
>TRBV13|TRBD1|TRBJ2-6
CASSKTGAGANVLTF
>TRBV6-2/TRBV6-3|TRBD2|TRBJ2-5
CASSGWSGTSGVETQYF
>TRBV20-1|NA|TRBJ1-3
CSARGQIGNTIYF
>TRBV7-9|NA|TRBJ1-1
CASHDIKSDTEAFF
>TRBV5-1|NA|TRBJ1-5
CASKLTGGNQPQHF
>TRBV20-1|NA|TRBJ2-5
CSAREGAYQETQYF
>TRBV7-2|NA|TRBJ2-3
CASSSQSWSTDTQYF
>TRBV5-3|NA|TRBJ2-1
CASSLVLAASYKEQFF
>TRBV5-6|TRBD1|TRBJ1-2
CASSLIRRTGDGYTF
>TRBV25-1|NA|TRBJ2-4
CASSEPDRLAKNIQYF
>TRBV24-1|NA|TRBJ2-2
CATSDFVRSETGELFF
>TRBV2|NA|TRBJ2-7
CASSGKSTFYEQYF